These 28 T cell receptor beta chains originate from one sample sequenced in a study of beta chain features in type 1 diabetes. Overall study findings and caveats: People with Type 1 diabetes carried modestly yet significantly shorter TCRB CDR3s in all four CD4+ subsets.

Every bit of the isolated RNA underwent reverse transcription, so sequencing read expressed TCRB transcripts. Produced via immunoSEQ multiplex PCR; TCRdb's table is partial and in-frame only. The sample lists about 700,000 clones, about an eighth occurring once. The antigens these receptors bind are not known. The sample comprised naive CD4+ T cells from blood. These receptors all come from a man younger than 30 with type 1 diabetes.

The gene calls are TRBV6-5 and TRBJ2-3, with 9 bases matching TRBD2. This CDR3 comprises 15 residues. V trimming: 0 bases; J trimming: 4 bases; junction bases outside the gene matches: 2. Germline V gives CDR1 MNHEY, CDR2 SVGAGI. CDR3 nucleotides: TGTGCCAGCAGTTACTCTGGCGGGGGGGCAGATACGCAGTATTTT. This encodes CASSYSGGGADTQYF.

V gene TRBV7-2 combines with J gene TRBJ2-7; TRBD1 aligns across 9 bases. The CDR3 runs to 16 residues. V lost 5 bases and J lost 4; bases outside the gene matches: 12. Germline V lookup: CDR1 SGHTA, CDR2 FQGNSA. Here the CDR3 DNA reads TGTGCCAGCAGCACCCGGATGGGGACAGGGACGTACGAGCAGTACTTC. Translation gives CASSTRMGTGTYEQYF.

This rearrangement joins TRBV30 to TRBJ1-5; 7 bases map to TRBD1. CDR3 length equals 13 residues. J was trimmed by 7 bases and V by 5 bases; bases with no gene match: 8. Looked up from germline, CDR1 is GTSNPN and CDR2 is SVGIG (reference sequence). CDR3 amino acids: CAWAHRGLQPQHF. For the CDR3, the DNA is TGTGCCTGGGCCCACAGGGGTCTACAGCCCCAGCATTTT.

This clone was seen only a few times. CDR3 in amino acids: CASSFRGANEKLFF. The CDR3 nucleotides are TGTGCCAGCAGTTTTCGGGGGGCTAATGAAAAACTGTTTTTT. The J gene is TRBJ1-4, the V gene TRBV27, with a possible D match to TRBD1 (5 bases). V dropped 3 bases and J dropped 3 bases, with 8 bases sitting between them. This CDR3 comprises 14 residues. The germline gives CDR1 MNHEY, CDR2 SMNVEV (reference sequence).

The chain combines TRBV6-5 with TRBJ2-7, with a weak D call TRBD1 (7 bases). V lost 6 bases and J 4 bases, leaving 13 bases between the germline ends. CDR3 length equals 13 residues. Looked up from germline, CDR1 is MNHEY and CDR2 is SVGAGI. CDR3 sequence: CASRGGTVYEQYF. CDR3 DNA sequence: TGTGCCAGCAGGGGCGGGACAGTTTACGAGCAGTACTTC.

The chain is built from TRBV14 and TRBJ2-7; D not certain. The CDR3 consists of 13 residues. The germline gives CDR1 SGHDN, CDR2 FVKESK. V shed 4 bases and J shed 2 bases, with 9 bases lying between them. The CDR3 sequence is CASSPTSPYEQYF. CDR3 in DNA: TGTGCCAGCAGCCCGACAAGCCCCTACGAGCAGTACTTC.

Only a few counts were recorded for this clone. V usage is TRBV19 and J usage is TRBJ2-1; TRBD1 agrees at 7 bases. V gave up 6 bases and J gave up 3 bases; unmatched junction bases: 5. The germline CDR1 and CDR2 sequences are LNHDA and SQIVND (reference sequence). The CDR3 is 14 amino acids. The DNA for the CDR3 is TGTGCCAGTAGGGACAGGCCACACTACAATGAGCAGTTCTTC. It specifies CASRDRPHYNEQFF.

The J gene is TRBJ1-5, the V gene TRBV6-5, with 9 bases fitting TRBD1. The germline gives CDR1 MNHEY, CDR2 SVGAGI. After removal of 7 bases from V and 4 bases from J, the junction contained 2 bases not matched to a gene. The CDR3 extends over 13 amino acids. The DNA for the CDR3 is TGTGCCAGCAAAGGACAGGGGAATCAGCCCCAGCATTTT. It codes for CASKGQGNQPQHF.

This clone was seen only a few times. The chain couples TRBV4-1 to TRBJ2-7, with a tentative D call TRBD2 (6 bases). Germline V gene lookup returns CDR1 MGHRA and CDR2 YSYEKL. Trimming left V 1 base short and J 3 bases short, with 13 bases between. This CDR3 contains 15 residues. CDR3 amino acids: CASSQVPDSGYEQYF. DNA of the CDR3: TGCGCCAGCAGCCAAGTCCCGGATAGCGGCTACGAGCAGTACTTC.

This clone was seen only a few times. The chain employs TRBV7-2 and TRBJ2-1; 10 bases align to TRBD2. The CDR3 spans 18 residues. Germline assignment: CDR1 SGHTA and CDR2 FQGNSA. Trimming at V came to 2 bases and at J to 0 bases, leaving 7 bases not matched to a gene. CDR3 DNA: TGTGCCAGCAGCTTAAAGGTGATAGCGGGGGGCTCCTACAATGAGCAGTTCTTC. Translation gives CASSLKVIAGGSYNEQFF.

The rearrangement links TRBV7-9 to TRBJ1-1; the D gene is possibly TRBD1 (5 bases). The CDR3 extends over 10 amino acids. Trimming pared 5 bases from V and 13 bases from J, leaving 11 bases between. Germline CDR1 SEHNR, CDR2 FQNEAQ (reference sequence). This CDR3 reads CASSVNRGFF. The CDR3 region has the DNA TGTGCCAGCAGCGTCAATAGGGGTTTCTTT.

The CDR3: CASTNPSREDNEQFF. Here the CDR3 DNA reads TGCGCCAGCACCAACCCCTCCAGGGAGGACAATGAGCAGTTCTTC. The chain combines TRBV5-1 with TRBJ2-1, with a weak D call TRBD2 (6 bases). Deletions cut 6 bases from V and 5 bases from J, with 18 bases between. The CDR3 has 15 amino acids. CDR1 and CDR2 (germline): SGHRS, YFSETQ.

Of note for this clone: This same CDR3 is encoded by further DNA sequences in the sample. The chain couples TRBV25-1 to TRBJ1-5, with 9 positions matching TRBD1. V gave up 4 bases and J gave up 2 bases; unmatched junction bases: 0. This CDR3 is built from 14 residues. Germline values: CDR1 MGHDK, CDR2 SYGVNS. CDR3 amino acids: CASSGTGGNQPQHF. CDR3 in DNA: TGTGCCAGCAGTGGGACAGGGGGCAATCAGCCCCAGCATTTT. The full variable domain, rest sourced from reference TRBV25-1 and TRBJ1-5, is EADIYQTPRYLVIGTGKKITLECSQTMGHDKMYWYQQDPGMELHLIHYSYGVNSTEKGDLSSESTVSRIRTEHFPLTLESARPSHTSQYLCASSGTGGNQPQHFGDGTRLSIL.

A few counts support this clone. The J gene is TRBJ1-1, the V gene TRBV9; D is unresolved. The CDR3 is 12 amino acids. Trimming shortened V by 6 bases and J by 4 bases, and 10 bases separated the two germline ends. The germline V gene encodes CDR1 SGDLS and CDR2 YYNGEE. CDR3 amino acids: CASNPARTEAFF. For the CDR3, the DNA is TGTGCCAGCAACCCAGCGCGCACTGAAGCTTTCTTT.

This clone was observed a few times. The V and J genes are TRBV4-1 and TRBJ1-3; 9 bases map to TRBD1. Germline CDR1 MGHRA, CDR2 YSYEKL. There are 17 residues in the CDR3. Unmatched junction bases numbered 11, after V lost 4 bases and J lost 4 bases. CDR3 in amino acids: CASSPSEQGAKGNTIYF. The CDR3 coding sequence is TGCGCCAGCAGCCCGTCGGAACAGGGGGCGAAAGGAAACACCATATATTTT.

The CDR3 region has the DNA TGTGCCAGCAGTTATGGACAGGCTAACTATGGCTACACCTTC. Translation gives CASSYGQANYGYTF. V gene TRBV6-5 combines with J gene TRBJ1-2; 7 bases map to TRBD1. Unmatched junction bases numbered 1, after V lost 3 bases and J lost 0 bases. Per germline, CDR1 MNHEY and CDR2 SVGAGI. This CDR3 contains 14 residues.

The chain employs TRBV19 and TRBJ1-1; the D gene is possibly TRBD1 (5 bases). Germline values: CDR1 LNHDA, CDR2 SQIVND (reference sequence). This CDR3 is built from 13 residues. V gave up 8 bases and J gave up 2 bases, with 12 bases separating them. The CDR3 nucleotides are TGTGCCAGTTCGGACACGATCAACACTGAAGCTTTCTTT. It translates to CASSDTINTEAFF.

The chain's CDR3 is CASGAGQGVRSGYTF. CDR3 nucleotide sequence: TGTGCCAGCGGCGCGGGACAGGGGGTGAGAAGTGGCTACACCTTC. The rearrangement joins TRBV27 to TRBJ1-2; 11 nucleotides match TRBD1. Trimming took 8 bases from V and 7 from J; bases not matched to a gene: 12. CDR3 size: 15 residues. The V gene's germline CDR1 is MNHEY and CDR2 SMNVEV (reference sequence).

In this sample, this clone turned up a few times. Other DNA variants within this sample encode the same CDR3. The V gene is TRBV7-9, the J gene TRBJ2-7; 8 nucleotides align to TRBD1. Trimming took 5 bases from V and 5 from J; bases not matched to a gene: 2. From germline, CDR1 is SEHNR and CDR2 FQNEAQ (reference sequence). This CDR3 has 12 residues. CDR3 sequence reads: CASSPTGDEQYF. The DNA of the CDR3 is TGTGCCAGCAGCCCGACAGGGGACGAGCAGTACTTC.

The chain carries TRBV30 and TRBJ1-5, with TRBD1 identical over 7 bases. The V and J ends lost 0 bases and 6 bases, in that order; junction bases with no gene match: 5. Germline assignment: CDR1 GTSNPN and CDR2 SVGIG (reference sequence). The CDR3 loop spans 14 amino acids. The CDR3 here is CAWSVKGASQPQHF. CDR3 in DNA: TGTGCCTGGAGTGTGAAGGGGGCGAGTCAGCCCCAGCATTTT.

This clone has only a few counts. The chain has TRBV20-1 and TRBJ2-3; D uncertain. The CDR3 has 11 amino acids. V lost 7 bases to trimming and J lost 2 bases, with 7 bases between them. CDR1 DFQATT and CDR2 SNEGSKA come from the germline V gene (reference sequence). In DNA form, the CDR3 reads TGCAGTGGGGGATTCACAGATACGCAGTATTTT. This codes for CSGGFTDTQYF.

This clone has only a few counts. The V call is TRBV11-3, the J call TRBJ2-7; D is undetermined. Germline assignment: CDR1 SGHNT and CDR2 YENEEA. Trimming took off 1 base at V and 4 bases at J, with 5 bases between the two ends. This CDR3 has 12 residues. CDR3 loop: CASSLAGYEQYF. Here the CDR3 DNA reads TGTGCCAGCAGCTTAGCAGGTTACGAGCAGTACTTC.

V gene TRBV11-2 combines with J gene TRBJ2-1, with D possibly matching TRBD2 (6 bases). Germline V gives CDR1 SGHAT, CDR2 FQNNGV. With 5 bases removed from V and 5 bases from J, the gap between germline ends came to 10 bases. The CDR3 has 13 amino acids. CDR3 sequence: CASSTGLDNEQFF. In DNA form, the CDR3 reads TGTGCCAGCAGCACGGGACTGGACAATGAGCAGTTCTTC.

This clone has more than one count but fewer than ten. The chain couples TRBV6-1 to TRBJ2-1; a possible D gene is TRBD2 (5 bases). V lost 2 bases and J 3 bases, leaving 8 bases between the germline ends. This CDR3 has 14 amino acids. Per germline, CDR1 MNHNS and CDR2 SASEGT. DNA of the CDR3: TGTGCCAGCAGTGAACGAGGGTTCTACAATGAGCAGTTCTTC. Its protein product is CASSERGFYNEQFF.

CDR3 protein: CASSQQGARETQYF. The CDR3 DNA sequence: TGCGCCAGCTCCCAGCAGGGGGCTCGGGAGACCCAGTACTTC. This rearrangement joins TRBV10-2 to TRBJ2-5; TRBD1 aligns across 8 bases. CDR1 is WSHSY, CDR2 SAAADI, per germline. The CDR3 is made up of 14 amino acids. J lost 5 bases, V lost 8 bases, and 10 bases had no gene match.

The gene calls are TRBV29-1 and TRBJ1-1, with D possibly matching TRBD1 (6 bases). Trimming pared 8 bases from V and 1 base from J, leaving 14 bases between. In germline, CDR1 is SQVTM, CDR2 ANQGSEA. The length of the CDR3 is 13 residues. This CDR3 reads CSWKGGSNTEAFF. CDR3 coding DNA: TGCAGCTGGAAGGGGGGCTCGAACACTGAAGCTTTCTTT.

CDR3 in DNA: TGTGCCAGCACCCGGACACTAAACACTGAAGCTTTCTTT. It codes for CASTRTLNTEAFF. The chain joins TRBV2 to TRBJ1-1, with TRBD1 as a possible D gene (5 bases). There are 13 residues in the CDR3. The V gene lost 7 bases and the J gene lost 2 bases, with 11 bases spanning the gap. Germline-derived CDR1 and CDR2 are SNHLY and FYNNEI.

This clone was counted only a few times. The gene calls are TRBV5-6 and TRBJ1-6, with unresolved D. Trimming removed 0 bases from V and 13 bases from J, with 8 bases in between. Germline V gene data show CDR1 as SGHDT and CDR2 as YYEEEE. This CDR3 has 12 residues. DNA for the CDR3: TGTGCCAGCAGCTTGGGCGTAAATCCCCTCCACTTT. Its protein product is CASSLGVNPLHF.